The clone carrying this T cell receptor (beta chain) has just a few counts. The antigen is not known. This sample is part of a study of beta chain features in type 1 diabetes. Study-wide background: Examination spanned about 110 million sorted cells from all samples.

The study, taken as a whole, reports: All four CD4+ subsets from Type 1 diabetes patients carried moderately but significantly shorter TCRB CDR3s.

V lost 4 bases and J lost 2; bases outside the gene matches: 8. The length of the CDR3 is 16 residues. The germline V gene has CDR1 SGHTA and CDR2 FQGNSA. The investigators reverse transcribed all of the isolated RNA, so they sequenced expressed TCRB transcripts. Profiling relied on immunoSEQ multiplex PCR, and the TCRdb table lists in-frame clones only, not all of them. The top ten hold 2% to 3% of the sample, which has 120,000 or so clones, approximately 16% seen once. The receptor comes from a man younger than 40 with type 1 diabetes. This chain connects TRBV7-2 to TRBJ2-3, with 8 bases matching TRBD2. The sequenced sample consisted of central memory CD4+ T cells from blood. CDR3 in amino acids: CASSSNSGEPTDTQYF. CDR3 nucleotide sequence: TGTGCCAGCAGCTCCAATAGCGGGGAGCCCACAGATACGCAGTATTTT.